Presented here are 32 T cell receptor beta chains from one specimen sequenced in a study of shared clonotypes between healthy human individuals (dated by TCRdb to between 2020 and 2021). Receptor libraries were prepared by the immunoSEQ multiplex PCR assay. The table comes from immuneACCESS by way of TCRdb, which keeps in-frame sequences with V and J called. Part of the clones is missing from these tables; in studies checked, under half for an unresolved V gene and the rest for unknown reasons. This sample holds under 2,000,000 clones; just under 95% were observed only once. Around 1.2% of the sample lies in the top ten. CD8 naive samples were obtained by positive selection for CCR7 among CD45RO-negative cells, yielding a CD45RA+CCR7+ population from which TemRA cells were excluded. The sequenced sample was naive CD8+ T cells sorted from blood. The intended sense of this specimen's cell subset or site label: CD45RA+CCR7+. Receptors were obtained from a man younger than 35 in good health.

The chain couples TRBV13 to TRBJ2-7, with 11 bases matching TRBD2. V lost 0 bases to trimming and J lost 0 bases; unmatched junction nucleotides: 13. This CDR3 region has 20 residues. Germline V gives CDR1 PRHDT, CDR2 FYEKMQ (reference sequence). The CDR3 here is CASSLGPPSGGYLSSYEQYF. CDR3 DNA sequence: TGTGCCAGCAGCTTAGGCCCCCCTAGCGGGGGGTACCTGAGCTCCTACGAGCAGTACTTC.

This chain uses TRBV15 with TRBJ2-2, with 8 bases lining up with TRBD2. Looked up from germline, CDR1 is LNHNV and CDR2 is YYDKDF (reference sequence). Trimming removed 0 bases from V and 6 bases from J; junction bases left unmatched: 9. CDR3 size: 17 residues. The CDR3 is CATSRDKLSGRSGELFF. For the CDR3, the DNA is TGTGCCACCAGCAGAGATAAATTAAGCGGGAGATCCGGGGAGCTGTTTTTT.

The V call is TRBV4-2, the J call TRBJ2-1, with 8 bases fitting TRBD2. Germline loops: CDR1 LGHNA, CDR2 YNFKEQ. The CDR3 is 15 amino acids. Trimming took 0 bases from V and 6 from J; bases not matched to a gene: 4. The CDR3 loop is CASSQELLAGNEQFF. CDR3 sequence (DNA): TGTGCCAGCAGCCAAGAGCTGCTAGCGGGCAATGAGCAGTTCTTC.

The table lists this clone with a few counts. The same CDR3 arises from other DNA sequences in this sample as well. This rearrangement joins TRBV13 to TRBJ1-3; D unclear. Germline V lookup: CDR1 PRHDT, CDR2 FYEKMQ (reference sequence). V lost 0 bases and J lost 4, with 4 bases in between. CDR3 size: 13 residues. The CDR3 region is CASSLGGGNTIYF. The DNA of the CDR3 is TGTGCCAGCAGCTTAGGCGGGGGAAACACCATATATTTT.

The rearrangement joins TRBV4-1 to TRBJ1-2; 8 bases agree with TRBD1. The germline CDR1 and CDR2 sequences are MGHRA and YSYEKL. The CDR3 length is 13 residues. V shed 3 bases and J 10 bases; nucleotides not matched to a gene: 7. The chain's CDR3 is CASSHRTGHDYTF. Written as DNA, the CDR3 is TGCGCCAGCAGCCACCGGACAGGGCACGACTACACCTTC.

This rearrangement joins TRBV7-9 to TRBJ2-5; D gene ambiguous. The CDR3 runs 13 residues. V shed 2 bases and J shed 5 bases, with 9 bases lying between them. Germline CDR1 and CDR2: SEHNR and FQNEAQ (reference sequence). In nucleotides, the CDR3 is TGTGCCAGCAGCTTATCGCTGATTGAGACCCAGTACTTC. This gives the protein CASSLSLIETQYF.

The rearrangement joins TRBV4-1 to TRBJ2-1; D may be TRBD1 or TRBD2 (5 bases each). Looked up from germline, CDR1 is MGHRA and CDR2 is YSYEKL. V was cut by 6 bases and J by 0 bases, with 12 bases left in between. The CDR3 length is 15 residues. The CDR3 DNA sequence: TGCGCCAGCAGTCTCAGGGAGAGCTCCTACAATGAGCAGTTCTTC. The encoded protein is CASSLRESSYNEQFF.

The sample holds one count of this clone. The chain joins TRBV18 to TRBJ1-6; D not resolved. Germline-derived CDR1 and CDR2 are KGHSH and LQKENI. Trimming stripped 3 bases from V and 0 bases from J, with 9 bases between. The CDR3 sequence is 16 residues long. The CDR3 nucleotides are TGTGCCAGCTCACCTGGACCAAGCTCCTATAATTCACCCCTCCACTTT. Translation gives CASSPGPSSYNSPLHF.

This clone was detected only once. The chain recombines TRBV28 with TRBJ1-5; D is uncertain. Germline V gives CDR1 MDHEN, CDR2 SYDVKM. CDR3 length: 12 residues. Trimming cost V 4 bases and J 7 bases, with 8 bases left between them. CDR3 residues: CASSSVQQPQHF. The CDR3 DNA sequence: TGTGCCAGCAGTTCGGTCCAACAGCCCCAGCATTTT.

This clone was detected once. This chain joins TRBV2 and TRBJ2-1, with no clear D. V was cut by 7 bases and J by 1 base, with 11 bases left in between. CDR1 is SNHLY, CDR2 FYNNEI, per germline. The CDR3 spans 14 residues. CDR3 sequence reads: CASIWADSYNEQFF. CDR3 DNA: TGTGCCAGCATCTGGGCAGATTCCTACAATGAGCAGTTCTTC.

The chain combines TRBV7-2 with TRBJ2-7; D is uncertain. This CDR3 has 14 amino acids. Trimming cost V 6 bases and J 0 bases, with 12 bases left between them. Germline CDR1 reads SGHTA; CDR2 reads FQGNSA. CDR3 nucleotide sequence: TGTGCCAGCAGTGCCGAGAGACCCTCCTACGAGCAGTACTTC. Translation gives CASSAERPSYEQYF.

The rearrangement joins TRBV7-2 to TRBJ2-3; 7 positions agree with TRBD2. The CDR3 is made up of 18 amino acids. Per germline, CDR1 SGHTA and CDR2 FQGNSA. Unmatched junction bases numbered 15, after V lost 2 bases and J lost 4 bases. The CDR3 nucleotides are TGTGCCAGCAGCTTACTCCCGGGAGGAACCGAGGCCCCAGATACGCAGTATTTT. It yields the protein CASSLLPGGTEAPDTQYF.

CDR3 amino acids: CASSPGQGSTEAFF. DNA of the CDR3: TGCGCCAGCAGCCCAGGACAGGGTAGCACTGAAGCTTTCTTT. The chain has TRBV4-3 and TRBJ1-1; 8 nucleotides line up with TRBD1. Germline V gene sequence: CDR1 LGHNA, CDR2 YSLEER. The J segment lost 4 bases and the V segment lost 4 bases, leaving 5 bases of the junction unmatched. This CDR3 is 14 amino acids long.

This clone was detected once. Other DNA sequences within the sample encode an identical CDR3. CDR3 DNA: TGCGCCAGCAGCCAAGATCCCGGAGACTCCTACAATGAGCAGTTCTTC. Translating gives CASSQDPGDSYNEQFF. V gene TRBV4-1 combines with J gene TRBJ2-1; no clear D. From germline, CDR1 is MGHRA and CDR2 YSYEKL. This CDR3 is 16 amino acids long. The ends were cut back, 0 bases at V and 0 bases at J, with 9 bases in the middle.

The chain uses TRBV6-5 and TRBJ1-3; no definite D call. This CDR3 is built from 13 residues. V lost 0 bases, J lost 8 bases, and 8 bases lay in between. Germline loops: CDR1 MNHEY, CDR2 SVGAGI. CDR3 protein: CASSYSIEDTIYF. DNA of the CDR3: TGTGCCAGCAGTTACTCTATAGAGGACACCATATATTTT.

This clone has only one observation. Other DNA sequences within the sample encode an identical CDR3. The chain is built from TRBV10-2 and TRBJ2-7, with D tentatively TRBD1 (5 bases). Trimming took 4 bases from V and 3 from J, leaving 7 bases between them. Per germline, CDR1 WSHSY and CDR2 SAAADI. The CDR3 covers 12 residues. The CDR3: CASSGDSYEQYF. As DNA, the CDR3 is TGCGCCAGCAGTGGTGACAGCTACGAGCAGTACTTC.

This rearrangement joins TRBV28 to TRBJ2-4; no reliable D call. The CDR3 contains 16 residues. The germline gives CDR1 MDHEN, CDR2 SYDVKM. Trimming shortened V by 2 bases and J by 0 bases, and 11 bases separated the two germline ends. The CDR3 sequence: CASSLEQSIAKNIQYF. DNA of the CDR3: TGTGCCAGCAGTTTAGAACAGAGTATAGCCAAAAACATTCAGTACTTC.

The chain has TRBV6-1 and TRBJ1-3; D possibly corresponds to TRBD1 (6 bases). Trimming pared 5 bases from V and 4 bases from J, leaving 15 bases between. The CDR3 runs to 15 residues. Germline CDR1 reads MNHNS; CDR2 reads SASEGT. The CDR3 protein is CASSQFQGLGNTIYF. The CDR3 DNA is TGTGCCAGCAGTCAGTTCCAGGGGCTCGGAAACACCATATATTTT.

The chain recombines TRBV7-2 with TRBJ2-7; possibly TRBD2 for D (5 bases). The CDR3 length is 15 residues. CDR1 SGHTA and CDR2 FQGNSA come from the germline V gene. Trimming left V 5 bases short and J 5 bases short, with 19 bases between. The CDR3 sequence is CASSPSASLSHEQYF. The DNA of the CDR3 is TGTGCCAGCAGCCCCTCGGCTAGCTTGTCGCACGAGCAGTACTTC.

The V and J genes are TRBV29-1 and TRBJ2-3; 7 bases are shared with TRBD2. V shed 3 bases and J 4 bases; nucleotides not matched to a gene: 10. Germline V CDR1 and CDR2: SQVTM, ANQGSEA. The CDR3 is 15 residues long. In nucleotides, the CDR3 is TGCAGCGTTGAGGGCCCCGCGGGAGTCCCAGATACGCAGTATTTT. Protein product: CSVEGPAGVPDTQYF.

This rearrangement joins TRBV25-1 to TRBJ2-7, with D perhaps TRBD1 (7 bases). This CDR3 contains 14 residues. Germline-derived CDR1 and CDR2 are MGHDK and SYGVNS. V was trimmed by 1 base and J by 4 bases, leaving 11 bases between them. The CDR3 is CASSELEGAYEQYF. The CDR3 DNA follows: TGTGCCAGCAGTGAATTGGAGGGGGCATACGAGCAGTACTTC.

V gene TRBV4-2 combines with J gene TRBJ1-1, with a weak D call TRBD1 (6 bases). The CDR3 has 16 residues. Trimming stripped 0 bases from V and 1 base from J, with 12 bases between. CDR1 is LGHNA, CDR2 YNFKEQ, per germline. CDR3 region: CASSQDWPGANTEAFF. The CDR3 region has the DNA TGTGCCAGCAGCCAAGACTGGCCGGGGGCGAACACTGAAGCTTTCTTT.

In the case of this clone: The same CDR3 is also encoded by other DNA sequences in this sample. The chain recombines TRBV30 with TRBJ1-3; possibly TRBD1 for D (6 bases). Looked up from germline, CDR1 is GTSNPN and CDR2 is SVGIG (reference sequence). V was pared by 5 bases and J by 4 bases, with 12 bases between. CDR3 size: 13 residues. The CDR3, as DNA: TGTGCCTGGGGCGGGGGCTCGGGAAACACCATATATTTT. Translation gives CAWGGGSGNTIYF.

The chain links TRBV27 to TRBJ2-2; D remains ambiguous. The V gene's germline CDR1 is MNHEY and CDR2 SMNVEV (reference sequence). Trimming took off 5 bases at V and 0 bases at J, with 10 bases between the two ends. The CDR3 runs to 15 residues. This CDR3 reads CASSPTHTNTGELFF. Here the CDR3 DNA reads TGTGCCAGCAGTCCCACACACACGAACACCGGGGAGCTGTTTTTT.

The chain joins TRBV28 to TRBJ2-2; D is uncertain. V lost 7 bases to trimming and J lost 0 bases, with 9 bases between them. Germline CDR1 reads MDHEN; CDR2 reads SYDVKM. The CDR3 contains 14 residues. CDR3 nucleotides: TGTGCCAGCACCCCTATGGCGAACACCGGGGAGCTGTTTTTT. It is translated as CASTPMANTGELFF.

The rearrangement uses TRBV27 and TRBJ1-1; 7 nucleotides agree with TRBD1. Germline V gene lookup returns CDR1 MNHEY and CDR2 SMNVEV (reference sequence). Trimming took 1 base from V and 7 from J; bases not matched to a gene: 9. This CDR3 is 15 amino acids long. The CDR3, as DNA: TGTGCCAGCAGTTTATATGCCAGGGGGAAGTTTGAAGCTTTCTTT. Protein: CASSLYARGKFEAFF.

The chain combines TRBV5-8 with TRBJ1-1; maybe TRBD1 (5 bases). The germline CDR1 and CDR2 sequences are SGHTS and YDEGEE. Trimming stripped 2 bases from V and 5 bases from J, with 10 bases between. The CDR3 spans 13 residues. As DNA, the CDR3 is TGTGCCAGCAGCTTAGGGACGACGACTGAAGCTTTCTTT. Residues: CASSLGTTTEAFF.

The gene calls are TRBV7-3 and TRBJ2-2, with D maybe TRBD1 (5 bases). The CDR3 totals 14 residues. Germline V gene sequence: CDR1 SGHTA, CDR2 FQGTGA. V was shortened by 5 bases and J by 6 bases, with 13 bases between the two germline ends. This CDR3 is CASSPAGFSGELFF. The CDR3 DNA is TGTGCCAGCAGCCCGGCAGGGTTCTCCGGGGAGCTGTTTTTT.

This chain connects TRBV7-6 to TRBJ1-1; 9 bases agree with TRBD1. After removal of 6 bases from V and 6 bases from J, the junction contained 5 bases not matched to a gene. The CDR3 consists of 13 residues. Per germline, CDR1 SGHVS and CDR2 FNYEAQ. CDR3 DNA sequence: TGTGCCAGCAGGGAGGGACAGGGCGCTGAAGCTTTCTTT. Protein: CASREGQGAEAFF.

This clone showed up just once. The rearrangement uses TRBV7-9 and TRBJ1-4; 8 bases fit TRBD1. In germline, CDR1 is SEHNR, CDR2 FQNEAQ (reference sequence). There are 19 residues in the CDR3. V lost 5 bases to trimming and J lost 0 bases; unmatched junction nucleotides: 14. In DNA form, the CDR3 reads TGTGCCAGCAGCCTTTTCATGGACAGGGAAAAGGCAACTAATGAAAAACTGTTTTTT. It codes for CASSLFMDREKATNEKLFF. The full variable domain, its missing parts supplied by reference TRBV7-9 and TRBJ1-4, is DTGVSQNPRHKITKRGQNVTFRCDPISEHNRLYWYRQTLGQGPEFLTYFQNEAQLEKSRLLSDRFSAERPKGSFSTLEIQRTEQGDSAMYLCASSLFMDREKATNEKLFFGSGTQLSVL.

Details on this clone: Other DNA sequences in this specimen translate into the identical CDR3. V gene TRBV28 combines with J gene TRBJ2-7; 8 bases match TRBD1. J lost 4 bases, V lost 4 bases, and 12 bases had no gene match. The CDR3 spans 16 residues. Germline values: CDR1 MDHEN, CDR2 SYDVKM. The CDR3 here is CASSSPPGTGGYEQYF. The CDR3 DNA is TGTGCCAGCAGTTCTCCCCCCGGGACAGGTGGGTACGAGCAGTACTTC. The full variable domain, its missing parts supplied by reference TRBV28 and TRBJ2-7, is DVKVTQSSRYLVKRTGEKVFLECVQDMDHENMFWYRQDPGLGLRLIYFSYDVKMKEKGDIPEGYSVSREKKERFSLILESASTNQTSMYLCASSSPPGTGGYEQYFGPGTRLTVT.

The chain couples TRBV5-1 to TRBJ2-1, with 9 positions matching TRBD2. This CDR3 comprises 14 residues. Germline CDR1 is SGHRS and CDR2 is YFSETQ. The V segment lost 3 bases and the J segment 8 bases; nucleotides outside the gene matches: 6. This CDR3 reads CASSWTSERDEQFF. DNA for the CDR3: TGCGCCAGCAGCTGGACTAGCGAGCGTGATGAGCAGTTCTTC.